This TCR beta chain was captured by sequencing in a study of control samples from healthy donors and cancer patients (dated by TCRdb to the early 2020s). Comments on this clone: Its cognate antigen has yet to be identified. At one end, the junction sequence differs from germline, possibly due to a read error.

Library method: the immunoSEQ multiplex PCR assay. In TCRdb, the immuneACCESS table is reduced to in-frame sequences with V and J assigned. These tables do not hold every clone; where another copy was compared, an unresolved V gene accounts for under half, and the others remain unexplained. Within this sample are under 450,000 clones, with over 75% of them counted one time only. In total, the top ten clones hold about 6.3% of the sample. This receptor was taken from a middle-aged man with head and neck cancer. Sequencing was done on a sample of PBMCs.

This receptor carries the CDR3 CASSLGDRHNQPQHF. The sequenced DNA is TGCGCCAGCAGCTTGGGGGACAGACACAATCAACCCCAGCATTTT. Recombination connected TRBV5-1 to TRBJ1-5, with TRBD1 identical over 7 junction bases. The germline V gene encodes CDR1 SGHRS and CDR2 YFSETQ. The CDR3 starts with the cysteine, ends with the phenylalanine, and has 15 residues. The retained sequence is limited to the CDR3, 45 bases, with the frame set at the first base. The full variable domain, completed from the reference TRBV5-1 and TRBJ1-5 proteins outside the CDR3, reads KAGVTQTPRYLIKTRGQQVTLSCSPISGHRSVSWYQQTPGQGLQFLFEYFSETQRNKGNFPGRFSGRQFSNSRSEMNVSTLELGDSALYLCASSLGDRHNQPQHFGDGTRLSIL.